The T cell receptor (beta chain) under discussion was sequenced for a study of cytomegalovirus exposure and HLA in healthy donors. For the study at large: Around 180 million T cells yielded 117 million unique TCR beta sequences, as an earlier analysis found.

In germline, CDR1 is SNHLY, CDR2 FYNNEI. V was shortened by 5 bases and J by 2 bases, with 27 bases between the two germline ends. CDR3 size: 19 residues. PCR was performed using 60 Vbeta and 13 Jbeta primers. Clones were read by immunoSEQ multiplex PCR, and TCRdb kept only the in-frame ones, dropping some. The sample carries roughly 290,000 clones, 85% to 90% recorded once. In its sample, this clone was seen once. This chain links TRBV2 with TRBJ1-2; TRBD1 might be the D (5 bases). The sample was PBMCs. The source of this sequence is a woman younger than 30 in good health and CMV-seronegative. Written as DNA, the CDR3 is TGTGCCAGCAGTCCTTACCCTACGACAATAGGGGATTTGAACTATGGCTACACCTTC. Amino acid sequence: CASSPYPTTIGDLNYGYTF. Combining the CDR3 with reference TRBV2 and TRBJ1-2 gives the whole variable domain EPEVTQTPSHQVTQMGQEVILRCVPISNHLYFYWYRQILGQKVEFLVSFYNNEISEKSEIFDDQFSVERPDGSNFTLKIRSTKLEDSAMYFCASSPYPTTIGDLNYGYTFGSGTRLTVV.